This TCR beta chain is from a study of CD8+CD57+ T cells in acquired aplastic anemia. Genomic DNA served as template for TCR beta VDJ and CDR3 profiling. One entry per CDR3 protein results from TCRdb running MiXCR on the reads. The sample lists about 170,000 distinct CDR3 sequences, approximately 44% occurring once. CDR3 size: 16 residues. V shed 3 bases and J 4 bases; nucleotides not matched to a gene: 12. Germline values: CDR1 ENHRY, CDR2 SYGVKD. The chain links TRBV10-3 to TRBJ2-7; TRBD1 aligns across 7 bases. Sequencing was carried out using sorted CD4+, CD8+, or CD8+CD57+ T cells (not recorded which) from PBMCs. This TCR was recovered from a human donor in good health. CDR3 in DNA: TGTGCCATCAGTGAAGGGGCAACGACAGGGTTATACGAGCAGTACTTC. Amino acid sequence: CAISEGATTGLYEQYF.